This T cell receptor beta chain is from a study of identical twins. Whole-study findings and limits: The same donors were not followed; conclusions instead depended on cross-sectional statistical analysis. Twins shared out-of-frame alpha sequences with excess low generation probability.

TCRdb used MiXCR to reprocess the 5' RACE reads, holding one entry per CDR3 protein. The table has around 960,000 distinct CDR3 sequences, approximately 13% seen once. V lost 4 bases and J lost 8, with 16 bases in between. Germline CDR1 reads SGHKS; CDR2 reads YYEKEE (reference sequence). This CDR3 spans 14 amino acids. This clonotype appeared many times. The antigen is undetermined. Separately, the same data were catalogued under a study of yellow fever vaccine responses in identical twins.

Sequences were obtained from PBMCs. The chain has TRBV5-5 and TRBJ1-5; D uncertain. The sequence came from a young woman in good health. CDR3 in DNA: TGTGCCAGCAGCGGATCTGCGGGAAGGGAGCCCCAGCATTTT. This encodes CASSGSAGREPQHF.